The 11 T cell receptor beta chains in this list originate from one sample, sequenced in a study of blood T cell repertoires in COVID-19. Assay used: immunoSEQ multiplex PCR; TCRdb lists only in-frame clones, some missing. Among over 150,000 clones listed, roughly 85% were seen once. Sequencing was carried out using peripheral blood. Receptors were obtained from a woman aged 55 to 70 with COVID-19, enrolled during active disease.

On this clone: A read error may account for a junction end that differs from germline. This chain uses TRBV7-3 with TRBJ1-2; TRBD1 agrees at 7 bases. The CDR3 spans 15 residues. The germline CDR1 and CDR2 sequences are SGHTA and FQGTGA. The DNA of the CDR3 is TGTGCCAGCAGCCTAACGGGACAGTCTAACTATGGCTACACCTTC. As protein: CASSLTGQSNYGYTF.

CDR3 sequence reads: CASSSQGALTEAFF. The DNA for the CDR3 is TGTGCCAGCAGCTCACAGGGGGCATTGACCGAAGCTTTCTTT. This rearrangement joins TRBV7-9 to TRBJ1-1; 9 nucleotides agree with TRBD1. The CDR3 is made up of 14 amino acids. From germline, CDR1 is SEHNR and CDR2 FQNEAQ (reference sequence). Losses at the gene ends were 4 bases for V and 8 bases for J; bases not matched to a gene: 8.

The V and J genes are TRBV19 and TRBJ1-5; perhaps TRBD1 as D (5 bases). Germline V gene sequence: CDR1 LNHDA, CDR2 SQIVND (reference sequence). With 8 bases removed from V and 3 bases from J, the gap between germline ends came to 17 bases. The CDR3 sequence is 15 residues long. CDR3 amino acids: CASRGHQGLNQPQHF. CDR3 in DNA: TGTGCCAGTCGAGGACATCAGGGACTCAATCAGCCCCAGCATTTT.

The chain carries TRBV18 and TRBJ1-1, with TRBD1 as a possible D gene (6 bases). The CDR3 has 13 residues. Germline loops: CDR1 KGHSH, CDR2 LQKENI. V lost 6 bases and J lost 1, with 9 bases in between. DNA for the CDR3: TGTGCCAGCTCCCAAGGGGGGAACACTGAAGCTTTCTTT. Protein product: CASSQGGNTEAFF. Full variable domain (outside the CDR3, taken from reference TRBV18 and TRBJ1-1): NAGVMQNPRHLVRRRGQEARLRCSPMKGHSHVYWYRQLPEEGLKFMVYLQKENIIDESGMPKERFSAEFPKEGPSILRIQQVVRGDSAAYFCASSQGGNTEAFFGQGTRLTVV.

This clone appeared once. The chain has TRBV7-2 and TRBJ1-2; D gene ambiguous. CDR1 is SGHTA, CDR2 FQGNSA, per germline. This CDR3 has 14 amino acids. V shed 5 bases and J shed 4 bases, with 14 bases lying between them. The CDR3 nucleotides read TGTGCCAGCAGCACCGACACCACTTTCTATGGCTACACCTTC. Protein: CASSTDTTFYGYTF. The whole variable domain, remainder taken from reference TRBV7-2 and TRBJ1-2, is GAGVSQSPSNKVTEKGKDVELRCDPISGHTALYWYRQSLGQGLEFLIYFQGNSAPDKSGLPSDRFSAERTGGSVSTLTIQRTQQEDSAVYLCASSTDTTFYGYTFGSGTRLTVV.

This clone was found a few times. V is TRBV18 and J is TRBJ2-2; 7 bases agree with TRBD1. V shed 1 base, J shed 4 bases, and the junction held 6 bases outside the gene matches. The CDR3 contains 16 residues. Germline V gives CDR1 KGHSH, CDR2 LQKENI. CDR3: CASSPRVQGSTGELFF. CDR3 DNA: TGTGCCAGCTCACCACGTGTACAGGGGAGCACCGGGGAGCTGTTTTTT.

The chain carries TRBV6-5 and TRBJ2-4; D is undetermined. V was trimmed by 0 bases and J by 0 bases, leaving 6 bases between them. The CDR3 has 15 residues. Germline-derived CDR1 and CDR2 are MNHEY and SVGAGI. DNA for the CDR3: TGTGCCAGCAGTTACTCGAACTTAGCCAAAAACATTCAGTACTTC. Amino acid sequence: CASSYSNLAKNIQYF.

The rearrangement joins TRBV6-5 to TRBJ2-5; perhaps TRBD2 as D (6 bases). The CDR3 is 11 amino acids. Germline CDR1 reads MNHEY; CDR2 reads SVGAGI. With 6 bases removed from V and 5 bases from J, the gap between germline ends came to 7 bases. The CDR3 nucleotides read TGTGCCAGCAGGAGCGGGGAGACCCAGTACTTC. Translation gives CASRSGETQYF.

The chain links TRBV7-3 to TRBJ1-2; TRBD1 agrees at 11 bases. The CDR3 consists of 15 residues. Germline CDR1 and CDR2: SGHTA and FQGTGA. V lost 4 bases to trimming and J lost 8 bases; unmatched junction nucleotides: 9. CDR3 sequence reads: CASSYIPGQGGGYTF. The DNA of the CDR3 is TGTGCCAGCAGCTACATACCGGGACAGGGGGGCGGCTACACCTTC. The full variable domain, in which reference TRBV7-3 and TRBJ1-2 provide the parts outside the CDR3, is GAGVSQTPSNKVTEKGKYVELRCDPISGHTALYWYRQSLGQGPEFLIYFQGTGAADDSGLPNDRFFAVRPEGSVSTLKIQRTERGDSAVYLCASSYIPGQGGGYTFGSGTRLTVV.

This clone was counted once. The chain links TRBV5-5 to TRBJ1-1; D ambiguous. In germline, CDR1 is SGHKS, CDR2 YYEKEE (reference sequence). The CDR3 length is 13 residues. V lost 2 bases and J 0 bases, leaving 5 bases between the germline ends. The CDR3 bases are TGTGCCAGCAGCTTTTCTGTGAACACTGAAGCTTTCTTT. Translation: CASSFSVNTEAFF.

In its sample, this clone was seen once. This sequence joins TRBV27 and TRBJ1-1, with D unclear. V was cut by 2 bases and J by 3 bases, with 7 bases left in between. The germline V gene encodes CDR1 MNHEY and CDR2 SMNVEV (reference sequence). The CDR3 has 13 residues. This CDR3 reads CASSLVEDTEAFF. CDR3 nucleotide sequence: TGTGCCAGCAGTTTAGTGGAGGACACTGAAGCTTTCTTT.